This paragraph covers one T cell receptor beta chain sequence. This record comes from a study of T-cell reconstitution after alpha-beta-depleted transplantation in children. Deletions cut 3 bases from V and 2 bases from J, with 11 bases between. The CDR3 is made up of 16 amino acids. Construction of the TCRbeta library involved unique molecular identifiers. Using its own MiXCR run on the PCR reads, TCRdb lists one record per CDR3 protein. The sample includes about 410,000 distinct CDR3 sequences, 20% of them seen just once. The sequences come from PBMCs from the stem cell graft donor, collected from the stem cell graft. The origin of this receptor is a human donor who donated a stem cell graft to a child with acute myeloid leukemia. The J gene is TRBJ2-6, the V gene TRBV12-3 or TRBV12-4; either TRBD1 or TRBD2 may fit D (6 bases each). For the CDR3, the DNA is TGTGCCAGCAGTTTGACAAGGGGGGCTGGGGCCAACGTCCTGACTTTC. Translating it yields CASSLTRGAGANVLTF.